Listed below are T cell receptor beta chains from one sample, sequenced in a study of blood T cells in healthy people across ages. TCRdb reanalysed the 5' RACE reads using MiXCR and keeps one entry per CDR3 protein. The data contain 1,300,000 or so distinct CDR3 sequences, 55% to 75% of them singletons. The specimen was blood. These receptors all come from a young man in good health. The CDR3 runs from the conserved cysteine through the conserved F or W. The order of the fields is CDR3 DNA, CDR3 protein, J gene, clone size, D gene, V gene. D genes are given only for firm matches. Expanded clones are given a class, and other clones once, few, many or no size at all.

TGTGCCAGCAGCCCCCGGGTCTTTAATGAAAAACTGTTTTTT	CASSPRVFNEKLFF	TRBJ1-4	NA	NA	TRBV7-2
TGTGCCTGGGGGACCCAGTACTTC	CAWGTQYF	TRBJ2-5	NA	NA	TRBV30
TGTGCCACCTGGCAGGGGGAGACCCAGTACTTC	CATWQGETQYF	TRBJ2-5	few	NA	TRBV25-1
TGTGCCAGCAGCCCAGGACTAGCGGAAAACAATGAGCAGTTCTTC	CASSPGLAENNEQFF	TRBJ2-1	NA	TRBD2	TRBV4-2
TGTGCCAGCAGTAAGAGTCCGGTGTTTTCACCCCTCCACTTT	CASSKSPVFSPLHF	TRBJ1-6	few	NA	TRBV28
TGCGCCGGCAGCCAAGATGTGCAAACCTACGAGCAGTACTTC	CAGSQDVQTYEQYF	TRBJ2-7	once	NA	TRBV4-3
TGTGCCAGCAGCCAAATTAGCCTGCCCTCCTACGAGCAGTACTTC	CASSQISLPSYEQYF	TRBJ2-7	once	NA	TRBV3-1
TGTGCCAGCAGCGTAGTACCCAAAGTTTTGGTTGGCTACACCTTC	CASSVVPKVLVGYTF	TRBJ1-2	few	NA	TRBV9
TGTGCCAGCAGCCAAGACGTAGGACAGGGTTACTACGAGCAGTACTTC	CASSQDVGQGYYEQYF	TRBJ2-7	once	TRBD1	TRBV4-2
TGTGCCAGCAGCCCAAGGGGTGCGGGGGGGCTCTACGAGCAGTACTTC	CASSPRGAGGLYEQYF	TRBJ2-7	NA	TRBD2	TRBV7-2
TGTGCCAGCAGCGGAAGACTAGCGGAAGGGGAGACCCAGTACTTC	CASSGRLAEGETQYF	TRBJ2-5	NA	TRBD2	TRBV9
TGTGCCAGCAGTGAAGTATCGGGGGGCTTCAACGAGCAGTACTTC	CASSEVSGGFNEQYF	TRBJ2-7	NA	NA	TRBV2
TGTGCCAGCAGCCCTGTAAGGGTGTCACGGCAAGAGACCCAGTACTTC	CASSPVRVSRQETQYF	TRBJ2-5	NA	NA	TRBV5-4
TGTGCCAGCAGCCCTTACTTTAGCGGGAGGGATTACAATGAGCAGTTCTTC	CASSPYFSGRDYNEQFF	TRBJ2-1	NA	TRBD2	TRBV9
TGCGCCAGCAGCCGAGACGGGGTTCAGGGCTACACCTTC	CASSRDGVQGYTF	TRBJ1-2	once	NA	TRBV4-1
TGTGCCAGCTGCCGGGGAACACACCAAGAGACCCAGTACTTC	CASCRGTHQETQYF	TRBJ2-5	NA	NA	TRBV12-3/TRBV12-4